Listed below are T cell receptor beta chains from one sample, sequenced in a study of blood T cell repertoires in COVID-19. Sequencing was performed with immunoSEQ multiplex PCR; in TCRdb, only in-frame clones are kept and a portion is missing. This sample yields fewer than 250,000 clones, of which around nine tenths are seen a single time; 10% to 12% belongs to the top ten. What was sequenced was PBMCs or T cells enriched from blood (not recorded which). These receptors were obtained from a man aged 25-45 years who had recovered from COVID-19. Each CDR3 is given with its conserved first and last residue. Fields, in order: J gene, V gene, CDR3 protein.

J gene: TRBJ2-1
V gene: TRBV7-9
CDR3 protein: CGQQLISNEQFF

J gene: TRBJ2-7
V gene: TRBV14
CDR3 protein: CASSQQGYEQYF

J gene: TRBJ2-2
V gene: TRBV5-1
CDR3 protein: CASSGGTGWVPGELFF

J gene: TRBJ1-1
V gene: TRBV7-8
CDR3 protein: CASTELEPRMNTEAFF

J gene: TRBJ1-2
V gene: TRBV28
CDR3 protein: CASSLWYRVGVLAGYTF

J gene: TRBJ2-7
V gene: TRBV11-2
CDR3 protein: CASSLSGGVTYEQYF

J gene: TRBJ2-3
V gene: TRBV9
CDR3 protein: CASSERTSVRTDTQYF

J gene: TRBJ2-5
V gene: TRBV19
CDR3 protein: CASSMAPSGSRKTQYF

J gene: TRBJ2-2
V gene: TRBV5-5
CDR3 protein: CASSLGDSGELFF

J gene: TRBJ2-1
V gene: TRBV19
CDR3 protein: CASSIGSGTIDYNEQFF

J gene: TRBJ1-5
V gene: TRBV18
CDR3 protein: CASSETTGLGNQPQHF

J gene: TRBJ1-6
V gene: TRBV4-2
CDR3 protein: CASSQHGTGINSALHF

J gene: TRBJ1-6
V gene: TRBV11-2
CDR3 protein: CASSLRQGLGSPLHF

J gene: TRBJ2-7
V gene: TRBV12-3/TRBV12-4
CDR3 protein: CASSNLQGLGQYF

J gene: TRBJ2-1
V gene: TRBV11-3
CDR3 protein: CASSLDHSGTGTMNEQFF

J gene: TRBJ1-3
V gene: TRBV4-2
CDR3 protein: CASSQQQGASGNTIYF

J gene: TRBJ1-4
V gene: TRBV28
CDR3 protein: CASNPLGAADEKLFF